Listed here is a single T cell receptor (beta chain). With V trimmed by 4 bases and J by 0 bases, 3 bases remained unmatched. The CDR3 covers 15 residues. The germline gives CDR1 SGHRS, CDR2 YFSETQ. These data come from a study of blood T cell repertoires in COVID-19. Turning to the study itself: Acute and convalescent COVID-19 specimens originated in the United States, Italy and Spain. T cells, B-cell-depleted T cells, or PBMCs provided the cDNA or gDNA that served as material.

In the original workflow: Using reference gene primer amplification, nucleated cell counts were estimated. Sequencing was performed with immunoSEQ multiplex PCR; in TCRdb, only in-frame clones are kept and a portion is missing. The DNA was the basis for D and trimming; V, J and clone size are from that table. Counted here are roughly 200,000 clones, about 83% occurring once; the ten biggest clones make up roughly 5.3%. Sequenced: peripheral blood. The chain recombines TRBV5-1 with TRBJ2-2; 7 bases align to TRBD2. The source of this sequence is a woman aged 70-85 years with active or convalescent COVID-19. CDR3 in amino acids: CASSGGVSNTGELFF. DNA of the CDR3: TGCGCCAGCAGCGGGGGGGTCTCGAACACCGGGGAGCTGTTTTTT.